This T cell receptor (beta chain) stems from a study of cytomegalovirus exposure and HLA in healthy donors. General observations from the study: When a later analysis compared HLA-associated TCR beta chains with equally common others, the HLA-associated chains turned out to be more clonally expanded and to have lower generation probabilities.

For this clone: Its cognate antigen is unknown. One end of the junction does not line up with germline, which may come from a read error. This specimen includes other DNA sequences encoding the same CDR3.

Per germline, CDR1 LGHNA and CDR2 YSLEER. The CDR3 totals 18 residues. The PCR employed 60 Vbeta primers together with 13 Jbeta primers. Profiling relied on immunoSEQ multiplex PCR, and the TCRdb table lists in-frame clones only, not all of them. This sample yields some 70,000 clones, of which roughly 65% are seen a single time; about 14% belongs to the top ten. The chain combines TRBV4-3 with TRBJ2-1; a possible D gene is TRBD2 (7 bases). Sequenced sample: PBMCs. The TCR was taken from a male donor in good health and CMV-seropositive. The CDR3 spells CASSQAASTAGATNEQFF. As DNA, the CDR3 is TGCGCCAGTAGCCAAGCGGCCTCTACGGCGGGGGCCACCAATGAGCAGTTCTTC.